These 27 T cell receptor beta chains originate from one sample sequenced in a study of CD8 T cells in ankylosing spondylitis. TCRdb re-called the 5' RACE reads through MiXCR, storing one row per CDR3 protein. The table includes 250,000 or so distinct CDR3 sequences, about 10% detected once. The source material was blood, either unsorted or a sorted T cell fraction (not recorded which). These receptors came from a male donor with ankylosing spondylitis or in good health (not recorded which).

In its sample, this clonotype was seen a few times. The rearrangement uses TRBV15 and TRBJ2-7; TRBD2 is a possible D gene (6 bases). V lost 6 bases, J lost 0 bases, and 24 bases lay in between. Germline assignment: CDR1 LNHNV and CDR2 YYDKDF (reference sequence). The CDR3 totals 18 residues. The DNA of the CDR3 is TGTGCCACCAGGTCGAGCGTGGATCCGGGACTCAGCTCCTACGAGCAGTACTTC. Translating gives CATRSSVDPGLSSYEQYF.

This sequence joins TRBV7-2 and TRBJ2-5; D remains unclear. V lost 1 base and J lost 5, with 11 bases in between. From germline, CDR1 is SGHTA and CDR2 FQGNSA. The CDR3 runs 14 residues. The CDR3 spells CTSSLVGGRETQYF. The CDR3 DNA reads TGTACCAGCAGCTTAGTTGGCGGTCGGGAGACCCAGTACTTC.

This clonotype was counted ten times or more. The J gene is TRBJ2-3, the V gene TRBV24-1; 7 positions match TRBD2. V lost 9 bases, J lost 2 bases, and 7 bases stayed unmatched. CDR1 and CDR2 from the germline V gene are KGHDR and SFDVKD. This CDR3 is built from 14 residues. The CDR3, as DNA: TGTGCCACCGGACCCGGACTAGACACAGATACGCAGTATTTT. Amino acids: CATGPGLDTDTQYF.

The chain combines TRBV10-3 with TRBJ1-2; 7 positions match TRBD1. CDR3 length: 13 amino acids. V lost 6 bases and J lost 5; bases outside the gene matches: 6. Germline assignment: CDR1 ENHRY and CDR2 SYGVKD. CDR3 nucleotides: TGTGCCATCAGAGAGACAGGGTTTTATGGCTACACCTTC. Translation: CAIRETGFYGYTF.

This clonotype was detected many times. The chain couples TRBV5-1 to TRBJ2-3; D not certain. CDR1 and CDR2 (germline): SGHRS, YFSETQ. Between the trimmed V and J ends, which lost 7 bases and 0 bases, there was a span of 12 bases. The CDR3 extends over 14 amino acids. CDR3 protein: CASYTLSSTDTQYF. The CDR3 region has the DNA TGCGCCAGCTACACGCTGAGTAGCACAGATACGCAGTATTTT.

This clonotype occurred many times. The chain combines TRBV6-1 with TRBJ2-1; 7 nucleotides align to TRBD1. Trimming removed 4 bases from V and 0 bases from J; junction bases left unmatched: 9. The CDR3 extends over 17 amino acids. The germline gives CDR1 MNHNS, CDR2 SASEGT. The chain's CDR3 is CASSGDSSSPSYNEQFF. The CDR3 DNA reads TGTGCCAGCAGTGGGGACAGCAGTAGCCCCTCCTACAATGAGCAGTTCTTC.

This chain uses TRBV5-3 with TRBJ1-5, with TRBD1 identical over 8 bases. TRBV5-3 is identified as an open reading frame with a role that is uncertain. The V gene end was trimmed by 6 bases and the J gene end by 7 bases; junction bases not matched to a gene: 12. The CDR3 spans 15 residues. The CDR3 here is CARKFPTGGQQPQHF. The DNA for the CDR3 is TGTGCCAGAAAGTTTCCAACAGGGGGACAGCAGCCCCAGCATTTT.

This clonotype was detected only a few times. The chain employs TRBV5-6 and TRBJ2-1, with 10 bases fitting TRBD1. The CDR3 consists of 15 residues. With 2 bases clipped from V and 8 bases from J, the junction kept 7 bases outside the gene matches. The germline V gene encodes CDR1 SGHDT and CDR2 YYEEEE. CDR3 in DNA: TGTGCCAGCAGCTTACCGGGACAGGGGCACGATGAGCAGTTCTTC. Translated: CASSLPGQGHDEQFF.

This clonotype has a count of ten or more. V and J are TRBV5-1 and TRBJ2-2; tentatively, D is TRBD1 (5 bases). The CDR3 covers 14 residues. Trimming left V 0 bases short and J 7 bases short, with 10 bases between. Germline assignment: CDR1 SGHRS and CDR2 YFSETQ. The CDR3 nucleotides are TGCGCCAGCAGCTTGGGTCAGGGAAGCGGGGAGCTGTTTTTT. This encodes CASSLGQGSGELFF.

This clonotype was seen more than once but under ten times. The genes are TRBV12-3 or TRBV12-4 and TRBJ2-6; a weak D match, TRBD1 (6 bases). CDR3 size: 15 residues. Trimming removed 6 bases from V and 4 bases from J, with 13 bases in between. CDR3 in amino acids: CASSLRTGGANVLTF. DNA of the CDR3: TGTGCCAGCAGCCTCCGAACAGGGGGGGCCAACGTCCTGACTTTC.

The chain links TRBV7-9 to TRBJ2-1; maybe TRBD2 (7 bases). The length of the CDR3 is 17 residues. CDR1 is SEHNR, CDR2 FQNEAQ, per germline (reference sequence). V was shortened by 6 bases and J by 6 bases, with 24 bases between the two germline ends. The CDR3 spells CASRKGGREADANEQFF. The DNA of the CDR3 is TGTGCCAGCAGGAAAGGGGGACGGGAGGCCGACGCCAATGAGCAGTTCTTC.

Written as DNA, the CDR3 is TGCGCCAGCAGCCTACCTGCGACTAGCGGATTACAGAATGAGCAGTTCTTC. This translates into CASSLPATSGLQNEQFF. V usage is TRBV5-1 and J usage is TRBJ2-1, with 9 bases identical to TRBD2. The germline V gene encodes CDR1 SGHRS and CDR2 YFSETQ. Trimming removed 4 bases from V and 7 bases from J; junction bases left unmatched: 15. This CDR3 is 17 amino acids long. Full variable domain (outside the CDR3, taken from reference TRBV5-1 and TRBJ2-1): KAGVTQTPRYLIKTRGQQVTLSCSPISGHRSVSWYQQTPGQGLQFLFEYFSETQRNKGNFPGRFSGRQFSNSRSEMNVSTLELGDSALYLCASSLPATSGLQNEQFFGPGTRLTVL.

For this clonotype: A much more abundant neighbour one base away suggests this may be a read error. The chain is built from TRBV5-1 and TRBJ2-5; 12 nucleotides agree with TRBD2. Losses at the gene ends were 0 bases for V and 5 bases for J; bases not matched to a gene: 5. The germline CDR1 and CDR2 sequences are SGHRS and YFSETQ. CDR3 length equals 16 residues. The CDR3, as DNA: TGCGCCAGCAGCTTGGGGACTAGCGGGACTGGGGAGACCCAGTACTTC. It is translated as CASSLGTSGTGETQYF.

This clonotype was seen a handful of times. CDR3: CASSSGTGLLETQYF. The CDR3 nucleotides read TGTGCCAGCAGCTCCGGGACAGGGCTTTTGGAGACCCAGTACTTC. The rearrangement links TRBV11-1 to TRBJ2-5; 9 nucleotides line up with TRBD1. J was trimmed by 5 bases and V by 4 bases; bases with no gene match: 8. Per the germline V gene, CDR1 is SGHAT and CDR2 is FQDESV (reference sequence). This CDR3 spans 15 amino acids.

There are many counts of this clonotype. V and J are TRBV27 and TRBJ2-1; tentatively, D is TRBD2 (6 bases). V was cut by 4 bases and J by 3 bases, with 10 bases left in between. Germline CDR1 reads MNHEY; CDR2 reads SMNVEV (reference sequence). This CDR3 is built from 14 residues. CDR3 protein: CASSSGTGYNEQFF. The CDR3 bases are TGTGCCAGCAGTTCCGGGACTGGCTACAATGAGCAGTTCTTC.

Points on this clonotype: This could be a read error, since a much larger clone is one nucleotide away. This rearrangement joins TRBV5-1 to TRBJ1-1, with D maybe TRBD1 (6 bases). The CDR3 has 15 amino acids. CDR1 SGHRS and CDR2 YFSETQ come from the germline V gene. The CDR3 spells CANSLVVGAEAEAFF. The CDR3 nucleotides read TGCGCCAACAGCTTGGTGGTGGGGGCCGAGGCTGAAGCTTTCTTT.

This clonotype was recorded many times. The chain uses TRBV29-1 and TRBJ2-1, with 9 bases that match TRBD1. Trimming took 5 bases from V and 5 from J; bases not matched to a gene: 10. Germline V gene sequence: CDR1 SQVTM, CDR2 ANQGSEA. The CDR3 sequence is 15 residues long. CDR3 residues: CSVFFRGTGHNEQFF. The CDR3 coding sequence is TGCAGCGTTTTTTTTCGGGGGACAGGGCACAATGAGCAGTTCTTC.

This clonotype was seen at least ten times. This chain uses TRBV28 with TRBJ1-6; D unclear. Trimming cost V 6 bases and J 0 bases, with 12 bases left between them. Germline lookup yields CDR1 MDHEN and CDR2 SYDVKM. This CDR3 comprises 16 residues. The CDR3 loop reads CASRLLQSSYNSPLHF. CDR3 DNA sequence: TGTGCCAGCAGGTTGCTACAGAGCTCCTATAATTCACCCCTCCACTTT.

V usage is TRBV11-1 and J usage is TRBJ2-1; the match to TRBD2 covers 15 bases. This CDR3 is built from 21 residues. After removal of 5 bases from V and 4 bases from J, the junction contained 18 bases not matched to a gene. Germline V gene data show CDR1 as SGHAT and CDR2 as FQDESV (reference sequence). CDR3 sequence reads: CASSGSIAGTSGRLGYNEQFF. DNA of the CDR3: TGTGCCAGCAGCGGGTCGATCGCCGGGACTAGCGGGAGGCTGGGGTACAATGAGCAGTTCTTC.

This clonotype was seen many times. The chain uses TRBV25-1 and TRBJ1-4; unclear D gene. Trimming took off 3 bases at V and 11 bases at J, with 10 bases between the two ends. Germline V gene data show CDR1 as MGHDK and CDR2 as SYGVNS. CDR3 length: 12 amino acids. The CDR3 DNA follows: TGTGCCAGCAGTGAGATCATAGGGAAACTGTTTTTT. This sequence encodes CASSEIIGKLFF.

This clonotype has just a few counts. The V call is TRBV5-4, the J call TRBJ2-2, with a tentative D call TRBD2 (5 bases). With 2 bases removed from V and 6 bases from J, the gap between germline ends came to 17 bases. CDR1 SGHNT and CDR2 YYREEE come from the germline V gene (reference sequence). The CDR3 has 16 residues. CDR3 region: CASSFGLASSSGELFF. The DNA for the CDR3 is TGTGCCAGCAGCTTCGGTCTAGCATCAAGCTCCGGGGAGCTGTTTTTT.

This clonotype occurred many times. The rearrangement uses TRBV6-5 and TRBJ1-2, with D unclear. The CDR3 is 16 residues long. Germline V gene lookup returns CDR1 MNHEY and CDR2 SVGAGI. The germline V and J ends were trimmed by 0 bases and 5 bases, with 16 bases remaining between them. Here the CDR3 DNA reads TGTGCCAGCAGTTACTCGGAGGGAGGAAGGGTGTATGGCTACACCTTC. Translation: CASSYSEGGRVYGYTF.

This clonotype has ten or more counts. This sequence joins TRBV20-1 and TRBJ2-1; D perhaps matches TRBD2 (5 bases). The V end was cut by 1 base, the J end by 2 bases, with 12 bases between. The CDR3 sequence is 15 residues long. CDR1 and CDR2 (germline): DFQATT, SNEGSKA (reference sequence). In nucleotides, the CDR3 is TGCAGTGCTAGAGGGCTAGCCGACGCCTACAATGAGCAGTTCTTC. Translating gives CSARGLADAYNEQFF.

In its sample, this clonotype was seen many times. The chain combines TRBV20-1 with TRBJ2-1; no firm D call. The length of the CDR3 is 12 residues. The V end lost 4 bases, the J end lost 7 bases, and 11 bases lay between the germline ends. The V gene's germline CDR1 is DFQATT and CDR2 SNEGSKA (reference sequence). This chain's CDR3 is CSATDSGNEQFF. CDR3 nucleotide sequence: TGCAGTGCTACTGATTCAGGAAATGAGCAGTTCTTC.

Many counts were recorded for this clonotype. Here the CDR3 reads CSAAPGTSSYNEQFF. The CDR3 nucleotides read TGCAGTGCTGCTCCCGGGACTAGCTCCTACAATGAGCAGTTCTTC. V gene TRBV20-1 combines with J gene TRBJ2-1, with 8 positions matching TRBD2. This CDR3 is 15 amino acids long. The J segment lost 0 bases and the V segment lost 5 bases, leaving 6 bases of the junction unmatched. Germline CDR1 and CDR2: DFQATT and SNEGSKA (reference sequence).

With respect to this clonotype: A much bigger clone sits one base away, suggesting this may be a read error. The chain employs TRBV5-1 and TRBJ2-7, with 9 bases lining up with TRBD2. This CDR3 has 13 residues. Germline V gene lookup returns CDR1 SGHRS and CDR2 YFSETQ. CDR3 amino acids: CASPGLAIYEHYF. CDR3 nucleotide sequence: TGCGCCAGCCCGGGACTAGCAATTTACGAGCATTACTTC.

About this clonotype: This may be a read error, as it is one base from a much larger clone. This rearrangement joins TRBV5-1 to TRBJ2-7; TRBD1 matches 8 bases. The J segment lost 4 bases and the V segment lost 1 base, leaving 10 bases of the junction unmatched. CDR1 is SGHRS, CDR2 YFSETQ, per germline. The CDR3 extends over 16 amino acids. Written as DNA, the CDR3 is TGCGCCAGCAGCTTGTTCCAGGGGGCCATTAATTACGAGCAGTACTTC. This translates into CASSLFQGAINYEQYF. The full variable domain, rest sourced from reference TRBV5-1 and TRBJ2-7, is KAGVTQTPRYLIKTRGQQVTLSCSPISGHRSVSWYQQTPGQGLQFLFEYFSETQRNKGNFPGRFSGRQFSNSRSEMNVSTLELGDSALYLCASSLFQGAINYEQYFGPGTRLTVT.